This TCR beta chain originates from a study of blood T cell repertoires in COVID-19. Germline V gene sequence: CDR1 LNHDA, CDR2 SQIVND (reference sequence). CDR3 length: 11 amino acids. V lost 10 bases and J lost 6, with 13 bases in between. Per the authors' pipeline: Cell counts per sample came from amplifying reference gene primers. The protocol was immunoSEQ multiplex PCR, while the TCRdb copy is restricted to in-frame clones and leaves out a portion. V, J and clone size reflect that table, while D and trimming were determined from the DNA. This table holds over 150,000 clones, more than 70% found once.

The sample comprised peripheral blood. This sequence joins TRBV19 and TRBJ2-7, with unresolved D. This receptor was taken from a young man with active or convalescent COVID-19. In nucleotides, the CDR3 is TGTGCCACGACTCGTGGTCTCGAGCAGTACTTC. It is translated as CATTRGLEQYF.